The entry below gives a single T cell receptor (beta chain) sequence along with its context. Its antigen target is currently unknown. A junction end diverges from the germline sequence, so it may reflect a read error. The data belong to a study of PD-1 blockade in classical Hodgkin lymphoma (dated by TCRdb to 2019 to 2021). About the study as a whole: Nivolumab dosing was 3 mg/kg intravenously every 2 weeks, continuing until either disease progression or unacceptable toxicity. The study used TCR beta sequencing and CyTOF to define a peripheral blood immune signature of response to PD-1 blockade in classical Hodgkin lymphoma. Overall results and qualifications from the work: Diversity was lower in patients who began nivolumab less than 1 year after ASCT, so these patients were left out of later analyses to avoid confounding by immune reconstitution. By C4D1, a significant rise was seen in CD4+ TCR diversity but not in CD8+ TCR diversity (p=0.0027 vs p=0.16), and the rise was most apparent among complete responders (p=0.02). Baseline diversity similar to that of newly diagnosed patients was observed in trial patients achieving complete response, whereas significantly lower diversity was observed in partial responders and progressors. Baseline TCR diversity was reported to be lower in newly diagnosed patients than in healthy donors and to be lower still in relapsed/refractory patients. The study covered only a single clinical trial cohort, and the causes of the repertoire differences, possibly disease activity or prior therapy, were still not defined.

The Qiagen DNeasy kit was used to extract genomic DNA both from unsorted PBMCs and from the negatively selected CD4+ and CD8+ fractions. Using primers that anneal to V and J segments, immunoSEQ multiplex PCR amplified the TCR beta CDR3 regions. Amplification bias was minimized using a synthetic immune receptor repertoire, and residual bias was removed computationally after sequencing. On the authors' methods: Custom Python scripts were used to quantify repertoire diversity as the Shannon entropy index. Unsorted, CD4+ and CD8+ repertoires were analyzed separately, except for combined analyses in which CD4+ and CD8+ sequences were merged in silico. A clone counted as expanded when the clone's frequency after treatment rose at least 2-fold relative to C1D1, and clones undetected at baseline were given a pseudocount of 0.5. Singleton clones were defined as clones with 0 or 1 copy at C1D1, and non-singleton clones were defined as clones with 2 or more copies. By matching protein sequences in sorted samples from the same patient, clones expanded in unsorted samples were annotated as CD4+, CD8+ or unknown. Wilcoxon tests were applied to paired samples to test diversity changes from C1D1 to C4D1. This immuneACCESS table, as held by TCRdb, lists in-frame sequences with V and J called but not all clones. Of the missing ones, under half trace to an unresolved V gene in checked studies; the others have no known cause. V and J calls plus clone size are reproduced from that table; the DNA served to infer D and trimming. The sample table contains approximately 99,000 clones; only one count was recorded for roughly 76% of them. The top ten hold around 15% of the sample.

According to the study, the label for this sample's time point signals: cycle 2 day 1 (C2D1) of nivolumab. Relapse after autologous stem cell transplantation had occurred in all trial patients, and cohorts A, B and C were distinguished by prior brentuximab vedotin exposure. The trial cohort was composed of about 53 patients with relapsed/refractory classical Hodgkin lymphoma, for whom complete response, partial response or progressive disease was recorded as best overall response. Trial patients were treated with single-agent nivolumab in the multi-cohort phase II CheckMate 205 trial. An independent review committee assessed best overall response by applying the 2007 International Working Group response criteria. Trial PBMCs were collected just before the start of nivolumab (C1D1) and during therapy at cycle 2 day 1 and cycle 4 day 1. After peripheral blood was drawn into 8 mL Vacutainer Cell Preparation Tubes, PBMCs were isolated by centrifugation and then cryopreserved.

As encoded in the germline V gene, CDR1 is SGHTA while CDR2 is FQGNSA. The CDR3, from cysteine to phenylalanine, totals 13 residues. The entry retains the CDR3 DNA only, 39 bases that are in frame from base 1. This clonotype originated in a human donor with classical Hodgkin lymphoma. The sequence joins TRBV7-2 to TRBJ2-1, with 7 bases in between that match TRBD2. Sample: peripheral blood mononuclear cells (PBMCs), taken before the second cycle of nivolumab. The DNA reads TGTGCCAGCAGCTTAGATCCTAGCGGACAAGCTCTCTTC. This is translated as CASSLDPSGQALF.